This T cell receptor (beta chain) originates from a study of tumor-infiltrating lymphocytes in primary liver carcinoma. Study background: The patient group consisted of men and women aged 30 to 69 years.

TCR beta cDNA came from about 500 ng total RNA, primed with a constant-region primer. Three-round nested multiplex PCR performed with slightly modified ARM-PCR produced the TCR beta libraries. For around 11 cycles apiece, the opening two PCR rounds ran with TRBV1-TRBV30 forward primers and a C-beta reverse primer. TCRdb re-called the multiplex PCR reads with MiXCR, one entry per CDR3 protein. The data hold more than 150,000 distinct CDR3 sequences, with over 45% observed a single time. In regard to this clonotype: Its matching antigen is unknown.

V lost 8 bases and J lost 1, with 14 bases in between. This CDR3 is built from 14 residues. The germline V gene has CDR1 SGHAT and CDR2 FQDESV (reference sequence). The blood RNA (from unsorted whole blood) was obtained, and germline DNA was also extracted. Patients showed chronic HBV infection and an absence of prior treatment. Study-level points and caveats: Tumors had a significantly higher top-250-clone fraction than blood (p = 0.039).

This TCR derives from a man aged 35 to 55 with primary liver carcinoma and hepatitis B virus infection. The chain is built from TRBV11-1 and TRBJ1-1; no definite D call. Sequences were obtained from peripheral blood. The CDR3 loop is CASGPAQTNTEAFF. Written as DNA, the CDR3 is TGTGCCAGCGGCCCGGCACAGACGAACACTGAAGCTTTCTTT.